Listed below are T cell receptor beta chains from one sample, sequenced in a study of regulatory T cells in long-lasting Graves disease. TCRdb fed the multiplex PCR reads into MiXCR, producing one record per CDR3 protein. The table has approximately 470,000 distinct CDR3 sequences, around 15% seen once. This sample was shared with a second study, whose subject was T cells in Graves' hyperthyroidism and ophthalmopathy.

The specimen was peripheral blood mononuclear cells (PBMCs), collected at new diagnosis, from a patient treated with antithyroid drugs. The receptors stem from a man aged 40-50 years with Graves disease. CDR3s include the opening cysteine and the closing phenylalanine or tryptophan. A D gene is named only where the DNA matches it firmly. Not every row has a clone size; where given, it reads once, few, many or a size class.

d_gene	v_gene	abundance	j_gene	CDR3aa	CDR3nt
.	TRBV12-3/TRBV12-4	many	TRBJ2-7	CASSKEAGTYEQYF	TGTGCCAGCAGCAAAGAGGCAGGGACCTACGAGCAGTACTTC
TRBD1	TRBV3-1	many	TRBJ2-2	CASSVSGTGGFGELFF	TGTGCCAGCAGCGTCTCCGGGACAGGGGGCTTCGGGGAGCTGTTTTTT
.	TRBV5-4	few	TRBJ2-7	CASSTYRAGGEQYF	TGTGCCAGCAGTACCTACAGGGCTGGGGGGGAGCAGTACTTC
.	TRBV5-5	.	TRBJ2-1	CASSLFGNSYNEQFF	TGTGCCAGCAGCTTATTCGGAAACTCCTACAATGAGCAGTTCTTC
TRBD1	TRBV6-5	few	TRBJ1-1	CASSYSIPGTASEAFF	TGTGCCAGCAGTTACTCGATTCCAGGGACAGCGAGTGAAGCTTTCTTT
.	TRBV20-1	many	TRBJ1-1	CSARQGRVTEAFF	TGCAGTGCTAGACAGGGGAGGGTCACTGAAGCTTTCTTT
.	TRBV29-1	.	TRBJ2-7	CSAASRSYEQYF	TGCAGCGCTGCTAGCAGATCCTACGAGCAGTACTTC
.	TRBV12-3/TRBV12-4	many	TRBJ2-5	CASSSLASETQYF	TGTGCCAGCAGTTCTCTAGCGTCGGAGACCCAGTACTTC
TRBD2	TRBV7-3	many	TRBJ2-1	CASSRGTNNEQFF	TGTGCCAGCAGCCGCGGGACTAACAATGAGCAGTTCTTC
.	TRBV18	many	TRBJ2-7	CASSPPQASAYEQYF	TGTGCCAGCTCACCACCTCAGGCTAGCGCCTACGAGCAGTACTTC
TRBD2	TRBV5-1	many	TRBJ2-4	CASSGIAGGTKNIQYF	TGCGCCAGCAGCGGAATAGCGGGAGGGACCAAAAACATTCAGTACTTC
.	TRBV28	many	TRBJ2-3	CASSLGDSDTQYF	TGTGCCAGCAGCCTAGGTGACTCCGATACGCAGTATTTT
TRBD2	TRBV10-3	few	TRBJ2-7	CAISESGLAGAHEQYF	TGTGCCATCAGTGAGTCAGGTCTAGCGGGAGCTCACGAGCAGTACTTC
.	TRBV7-2	few	TRBJ2-7	CASSAFESYEQYF	TGTGCCAGCAGCGCCTTTGAATCCTACGAGCAGTACTTC
.	TRBV12-3/TRBV12-4	few	TRBJ2-7	CASSLAGRNYEQYF	TGTGCCAGCAGTTTAGCGGGACGTAACTACGAGCAGTACTTC
TRBD1	TRBV30	.	TRBJ2-5	CAWRKSGTGGETQYF	TGTGCCTGGAGGAAATCCGGGACAGGGGGAGAGACCCAGTACTTC
TRBD2	TRBV28	.	TRBJ2-2	CASSLVGLADFANTGELFF	TGTGCCAGCAGTTTAGTGGGACTAGCGGACTTCGCGAACACCGGGGAGCTGTTTTTT
.	TRBV14	many	TRBJ2-1	CASSQTDFNEQFF	TGTGCCAGCAGCCAGACAGATTTCAATGAGCAGTTCTTC